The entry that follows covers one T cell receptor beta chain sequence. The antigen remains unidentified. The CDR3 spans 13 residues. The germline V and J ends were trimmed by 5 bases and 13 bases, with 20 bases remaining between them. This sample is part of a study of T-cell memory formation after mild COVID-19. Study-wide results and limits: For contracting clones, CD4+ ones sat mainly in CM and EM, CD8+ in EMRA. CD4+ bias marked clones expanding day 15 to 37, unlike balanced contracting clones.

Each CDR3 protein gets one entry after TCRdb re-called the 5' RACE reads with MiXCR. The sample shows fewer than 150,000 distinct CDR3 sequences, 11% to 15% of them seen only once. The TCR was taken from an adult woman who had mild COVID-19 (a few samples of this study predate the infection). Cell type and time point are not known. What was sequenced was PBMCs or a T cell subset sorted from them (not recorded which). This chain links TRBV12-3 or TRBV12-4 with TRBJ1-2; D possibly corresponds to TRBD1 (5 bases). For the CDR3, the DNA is TGTGCCAGCAGTCTCGGGGCAGCGACAATCTCCACCTTC. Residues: CASSLGAATISTF.